This TCR beta chain was found in a study of cytomegalovirus exposure and HLA in healthy donors (dated by TCRdb to between 2016 and 2019). Regarding the research as a whole: An earlier analysis of several hundred of the donors reported approximately 300 Gb of sequence data and roughly 110 million unique TCR beta sequences from approximately 180 million T cells. To study patterns of TCR occurrence, a later analysis re-analyzed previously published TCR beta repertoires from 550 to 800 donors and added high-resolution HLA genotyping. Along with the roughly 700-subject first cohort, a separate validation cohort of over a hundred different subjects was used. Alongside the repertoire data, information on donor age, sex, ethnicity and CMV serostatus was compiled. Among the roughly 400 genotyped donors, under 90% belonged to the genetic ancestry cluster associated with self-reported Caucasian donors. An earlier analysis of more than 450 of the donors used high-throughput TCR beta sequencing to judge whether each TCR beta V gene segment behaved as functional or pseudogenic. On average, around 240,000 unique TCR beta nucleotide sequences were sequenced per donor among 398 genotyped donors of the cohort, with 15% to 20% of those sequences being non-productive. Both class I and class II loci were covered by HLA typing, at four-digit resolution. Genome-wide SNP genotypes for about 55% of the 666 donors were used in a later genetic analysis, which treated that subset as a discovery cohort. About 280 gigabases of sequencing data and 78 million or so unique TCR sequences were included in an early release covering around 600 HLA-typed donors. To predict cytomegalovirus infection status, the study combined high-throughput TCR immunosequencing, statistical association of individual TCRs with disease status, and machine learning. The study profiled the T cell repertoires of hundreds of subjects by immunosequencing and related them to cytomegalovirus serostatus. About five DR-DQ haplotypes were treated as single units for association and clustering because of strong linkage in the cohort. Every discovery cohort repertoire had been produced on one sequencing platform. The study was designed to test whether signatures of past pathogen exposure could be identified by cataloging public T cell receptors. The later analysis used no new phenotypic data to find candidate immune exposures, relying instead on TCR beta sequences and their occurrence across donors. The number of typed donors differed by locus: roughly 629-640 for A, B, C, DRB1 and DQB1; 500 to 550 for DQA1; some 590 for DPA1; and 450 to 480 for DPB1. Overall results and qualifications from the work: A later analysis found that most CMV-associated TCR beta chains appeared HLA-restricted, with HLA associations seemingly driven largely by CMV exposure. The authors suggested that the approach could potentially be extended to other disease states and immunological phenotypes. The cohort was sequenced for TCR beta chains only, and without alpha or paired-chain data the features that could be detected were limited. Because counts were too low, roughly 18 rarely observed V segments, including chromosome 9 orphons, were left out of the earlier analysis of about 500 of the donors. According to a later analysis, parvovirus B19, influenza, CMV and Epstein-Barr virus appeared linked to several top co-occurrence clusters. A group of highly shared sequence variants was considered likely to be a technical artifact of the sequencing pipeline. An earlier analysis of around 600 of the donors showed that most TCR beta V segments appeared in productive rearrangements either about 87% or about 30% of the time, which broadly matched IMGT annotations. In a later analysis, more than 15,000 TCR beta sequences were associated with specific HLA alleles at a false discovery rate of 0.05. In vitro tests confirmed that a few of the cytomegalovirus-associated TCR beta chains recognize cytomegalovirus antigens. A later genetic analysis reported fewer N-insertions in productive TCRs among donors in an Asian-associated ancestry cluster than the roughly 620-donor mean. While some public TCRs were present in many individuals, most TCR sequences turned up only very rarely across donors. HLA typing was unavailable for some donors at each locus, so association tests used only the typed subset. The study gave a list of 150 to 200 TCR beta chains associated with cytomegalovirus. Strong co-occurrence of HLA alleles, especially DR and DQ, made assigning TCR associations to individual alleles difficult. A later genetic analysis associated a missense DCLRE1C variant with V-gene and J-gene trimming of TCR beta chains, and an independent cohort replicated the association. Roughly uniform sequencing depth across donors was assumed in presence/absence analyses, although this assumption may not hold. A later analysis found that HLA-associated TCR beta chains were more clonally expanded and had lower generation probabilities than equally common non-associated chains. Immune exposure information for the cohort was limited to CMV serostatus. A further reported finding was that TCR beta sequences accurately predicted the HLA-A and HLA-B alleles for most subjects in the first cohort. The classifier was reported to diagnose cytomegalovirus status with high specificity and sensitivity in both the original cohort and the validation cohort. Linkage disequilibrium might explain the correlated functional status among segregating V segments, but an unknown experimental factor could not be ruled out. In a later analysis, TCR association rates were found to vary across HLA loci, with the most associated TCRs seen for DRB1 alleles and the fewest for HLA-C alleles.

With regard to this clone: The clone's antigen remains unknown. No per-base quality is available; no much larger clone lies one base away.

The cohort consisted of fewer than 700 healthy bone marrow donors. At the time of sampling, all cohort members were nominally healthy, though unrecorded immune exposures were likely present. The donor was CMV seropositive and was included in the group of 290 or so seropositive cohort members. A peripheral blood sample was provided by each donor, and peripheral blood mononuclear cells were used for TCR beta sequencing. Genomic DNA was extracted from the blood cell samples with the Qiagen DNeasy Blood Extraction Kit. Library creation used the immunoSEQ multiplex PCR assay. A mixture of 60 forward primers for TCR Vbeta segments and 13 reverse primers for TCR Jbeta segments was used in the multiplex PCR. A multiplex PCR assay on genomic DNA amplified the CDR3 region of rearranged TCR beta genes. Amplified TCR beta libraries were sequenced as 87-base-pair reads on the Illumina HiSeq System. Regarding the original processing steps: A later analysis counted about 80 million unique TCR beta chains across the 500 to 850 repertoires, and around 9.9 million of these chains were shared by at least two donors. A nearest-neighbor algorithm error-corrected the raw reads and collapsed the reads into unique sequences, merging closely related sequences to remove PCR and sequencing errors. V, D and J gene segments were assigned by aligning CDR3 sequences to IMGT reference sequences. For a sequence to be retained, a match of at least six nucleotides to both a V gene segment and a J gene segment was required. Rearrangements were called productive when the CDR3 lacked stop codons and stayed in frame with V and J; all others were non-productive. CDR3 was defined by IMGT convention, running from the second conserved V-encoded cysteine to the conserved J-encoded phenylalanine. The earlier analysis of some 600 of the donors excluded sequences that lacked an unambiguous match to a single V gene segment. An earlier analysis of fewer than 750 of the donors called V segments functional above 56.7% productive rearrangements and segregating when the between-donor standard deviation exceeded 5%. A statistical classification framework was built to diagnose cytomegalovirus status from the catalog of TCR beta chain sequences. In a later analysis, V and J genes were assigned by comparing TCR nucleotide sequences against IMGT/GENE-DB human TR gene sequences. Using the TCRdist pipeline, a later analysis assigned CDR3 sequences along with most-parsimonious VDJ recombination scenarios. A later analysis defined each TCR beta chain by its CDR3 amino acid sequence plus V-gene family, and excluded reads lacking a unique V-gene family. In a later analysis, 550 to 650 highly shared, low-generation-probability nucleotide sequences were removed to address suspected cross-contamination and a sequencing artifact. For each public chain, a later analysis derived a clonal expansion index from normalized ranks of inferred template counts within each repertoire. In a later analysis, generation probabilities were computed with a VDJ recombination model fitted to out-of-frame rearrangements, and the resulting probabilities were checked against IGoR. A later analysis scored TCR-TCR, TCR-HLA and TCR-CMV co-occurrence with hypergeometric tests, applying a repertoire-size bias correction to TCR pairs. To estimate false discovery rates, a later analysis permuted the HLA or CMV assignments 20 times. In a later analysis, co-occurring TCRs were grouped using DBSCAN, and TCRdist sequence similarity was added for clustering within HLA-allele-positive subsets. Co-occurrence clustering excluded repertoires with fewer than 30,000 or more than 120,000 public chains, plus five with anomalous nucleotide sharing. TCRdb limited this immuneACCESS table to in-frame rearrangements with V and J called. A share of clones is missing; checked studies link under half to unresolved V genes, and the rest is unexplained. V and J calls and clone size are those listed in that table; D and trimming were worked out from the DNA. The sample table shows under 200,000 clones, and roughly 81% are seen once. Around 2.5% of the sample comes from the top ten.

The origin of this receptor is a man aged 25 to 40 in good health and CMV-seropositive. Sequencing was carried out using PBMCs.

The nucleotide sequence reads TGTGCCAGCAGTTCCCTAGAGGGGGTCAACACTGAAGCTTTCTTT. Its coded protein is CASSSLEGVNTEAFF. The V gene is TRBV27 and the J gene is TRBJ1-1; perhaps TRBD1 is the D gene, with 6 bases matching. The germline V gene (reference sequence) yields MNHEY for CDR1 and SMNVEV for CDR2. The CDR3 covers 15 residues, taking in both the cysteine and the phenylalanine. Of the read, only the CDR3 DNA is kept; its 45 bases are in frame from base 1. V drops 4 bases and J drops 2 bases, leaving 14 bases in between.